The T cell receptor beta chain under discussion was sequenced for a study of blood T cell repertoires in COVID-19. Assay: immunoSEQ multiplex PCR; the TCRdb copy retains only in-frame clones and omits some. This table has tens of thousands of clones, about 80% appearing once. The germline V gene has CDR1 MDHEN and CDR2 SYDVKM. This CDR3 spans 15 amino acids. Trimming cost V 6 bases and J 0 bases, with 15 bases left between them. This chain uses TRBV28 with TRBJ2-7; weak D call: TRBD1 (6 bases). The sample comprised peripheral blood. The TCR originated in a man between 65 and 85 years old with acute or convalescent COVID-19. CDR3 amino acids: CASSPHRDTSYEQYF. In DNA, the CDR3 is TGTGCCAGCAGCCCTCACCGGGACACCTCCTACGAGCAGTACTTC.